This section outlines one TCR beta chain sequence together with its context. The sample originates from a study of T cell changes during pregnancy in multiple sclerosis. Here immunoSEQ multiplex PCR was the method, and the copy in TCRdb shows in-frame clones only, minus some. The sample shows around 70,000 clones, 85% to 95% of them seen only once. This specimen consisted of CD4+ T cells from peripheral blood mononuclear cells, obtained after pregnancy. The TCR comes from a female donor with multiple sclerosis, enrolled in a pregnancy study.

DNA for the CDR3: TGCGCCAGCAGCTTGGTGGGACAGCCCACCGGGGAGCTGTTTTTT. Its protein product is CASSLVGQPTGELFF. The J gene is TRBJ2-2, the V gene TRBV5-1, with TRBD1 matching 7 bases. CDR1 and CDR2 (germline): SGHRS, YFSETQ. The J segment lost 4 bases and the V segment lost 0 bases, leaving 3 bases of the junction unmatched. The CDR3 covers 15 residues.